Presented here are 32 T cell receptor beta chains from one specimen sequenced in a study of blood T cell repertoires in COVID-19. TCRdb's copy holds only in-frame clones and misses some; the assay was immunoSEQ multiplex PCR. The repertoire holds approximately 340,000 clones, with 91% as singletons. What was sequenced was PBMCs or T cells enriched from blood (not recorded which). The receptors shown here come from a woman in her thirties or forties who had been exposed to COVID-19.

The chain links TRBV18 to TRBJ1-4, with a tentative D call TRBD1 (5 bases). The CDR3 loop spans 16 amino acids. Germline V gives CDR1 KGHSH, CDR2 LQKENI. Trimming left V 1 base short and J 0 bases short, with 9 bases between. CDR3 loop: CASSPRAGSTNEKLFF. The DNA of the CDR3 is TGTGCCAGCTCACCACGTGCAGGGTCAACTAATGAAAAACTGTTTTTT.

This sequence joins TRBV20-1 and TRBJ2-5, with D unclear. The V gene's germline CDR1 is DFQATT and CDR2 SNEGSKA (reference sequence). The germline V and J ends were trimmed by 3 bases and 1 base, with 6 bases remaining between them. The CDR3 runs 12 residues. CDR3 nucleotide sequence: TGCAGTGCTAGTTATGTCCAAGAGACCCAGTACTTC. Translation: CSASYVQETQYF.

This clone was seen only a few times. The V call is TRBV5-6, the J call TRBJ1-4, with D possibly matching TRBD1 (6 bases). CDR3 length: 11 amino acids. Germline CDR1 reads SGHDT; CDR2 reads YYEEEE. Trimming took off 4 bases at V and 12 bases at J, with 10 bases between the two ends. The CDR3 spells CASSGRGELFF. In DNA form, the CDR3 reads TGTGCCAGCAGCGGGAGGGGGGAACTGTTTTTT.

The V gene is TRBV10-2, the J gene TRBJ1-5; TRBD1 might be the D (5 bases). Trimming cost V 0 bases and J 7 bases, with 10 bases left between them. Germline V gene data show CDR1 as WSHSY and CDR2 as SAAADI. The CDR3 spans 14 residues. The CDR3 protein is CASSESGGRQPQHF. The CDR3 DNA reads TGCGCCAGCAGTGAGTCGGGGGGTCGGCAGCCCCAGCATTTT.

This sequence joins TRBV3-1 (or the pseudogene TRBV3-2) and TRBJ1-2; no clear D. Trimming shortened V by 0 bases and J by 6 bases, and 11 bases separated the two germline ends. Germline CDR1 is LGHDT and CDR2 is YNNKEL (reference sequence). The CDR3 spans 14 residues. The CDR3 loop reads CASSQDGVTHGYTF. CDR3 nucleotides: TGTGCCAGCAGCCAAGATGGAGTGACCCATGGCTACACCTTC.

This chain joins TRBV18 and TRBJ2-1; 8 bases map to TRBD1. The CDR3 loop spans 17 amino acids. Per the germline V gene, CDR1 is KGHSH and CDR2 is LQKENI. Losses at the gene ends were 1 base for V and 3 bases for J; bases not matched to a gene: 8. In DNA, the CDR3 is TGTGCCAGCTCACCACTCGACAGGGGAGTAGGCTACAATGAGCAGTTCTTC. Translating gives CASSPLDRGVGYNEQFF.

This sequence joins TRBV24-1 and TRBJ2-3; maybe TRBD1 (5 bases). The CDR3 runs 15 residues. Trimming removed 6 bases at V and 4 bases at J, with 16 bases between. Germline CDR1 is KGHDR and CDR2 is SFDVKD. CDR3 region: CATSQGAKASDTQYF. CDR3 nucleotide sequence: TGTGCCACCAGTCAAGGGGCCAAAGCCTCAGATACGCAGTATTTT.

This chain links TRBV5-6 with TRBJ1-6; 9 nucleotides line up with TRBD1. The V segment lost 3 bases and the J segment 10 bases; nucleotides outside the gene matches: 14. Germline lookup yields CDR1 SGHDT and CDR2 YYEEEE. This CDR3 region has 17 residues. The CDR3 loop reads CASSSTGTGKRVSPLHF. CDR3 DNA: TGTGCCAGCAGCTCCACCGGGACAGGGAAAAGGGTGTCACCCCTCCACTTT.

The chain couples TRBV7-5 to TRBJ1-2; whether TRBD1, the table's D call, matches the DNA was not checked. TRBV7-5 is given as a pseudogene. The CDR3 spans 14 residues. CDR3 region: CARSLGAGYYGYTF. CDR3 nucleotide sequence: TGTGCCAGAAGCTTAGGAGCAGGGTACTATGGCTACACCTTC.

V usage is TRBV27 and J usage is TRBJ1-2; 7 nucleotides line up with TRBD1. The V gene's germline CDR1 is MNHEY and CDR2 SMNVEV (reference sequence). The V and J ends lost 3 bases and 7 bases, in that order; junction bases with no gene match: 8. CDR3 size: 14 residues. The CDR3 is CASSLKTGYSGYTF. As DNA, the CDR3 is TGTGCCAGCAGTTTGAAGACAGGGTATAGTGGCTACACCTTC.

This clone appeared a single time. The chain joins TRBV6-4 to TRBJ1-2; the D gene is possibly TRBD1 (6 bases). Trimming cost V 6 bases and J 4 bases, with 12 bases left between them. The CDR3 runs 13 residues. Germline V CDR1 and CDR2: MRHNA, SNTAGT. This CDR3 is CASSAGQSYGYTF. CDR3 coding DNA: TGTGCCAGCAGCGCCGGACAGTCCTATGGCTACACCTTC.

The rearrangement joins TRBV12-3 or TRBV12-4 to TRBJ1-2; D gene unclear. Trimming left V 6 bases short and J 4 bases short, with 3 bases between. This CDR3 is 10 amino acids long. CDR3 in DNA: TGTGCCAGCAGCTTCTATGGCTACACCTTC. It encodes CASSFYGYTF.

The chain carries TRBV9 and TRBJ2-2; TRBD2 agrees at 11 bases. The CDR3 runs 15 residues. V was clipped by 5 bases and J by 7 bases; unmatched bases: 7. The germline V gene encodes CDR1 SGDLS and CDR2 YYNGEE. The CDR3 DNA is TGTGCCAGCAGTCGTAGCGGGAGGGTGCTCGGGGAGCTGTTTTTT. Protein product: CASSRSGRVLGELFF.

The rearrangement joins TRBV7-2 to TRBJ2-3; a weak D match, TRBD2 (6 bases). V was shortened by 5 bases and J by 5 bases, with 23 bases between the two germline ends. CDR1 is SGHTA, CDR2 FQGNSA, per germline. The CDR3 runs to 17 residues. CDR3 coding DNA: TGTGCCAGCAGCCGTAGGCGAGCGGGCGAAGTACAAGATACGCAGTATTTT. Translated, it gives CASSRRRAGEVQDTQYF.

The rearrangement links TRBV7-6 to TRBJ1-1, with 7 bases fitting TRBD1. Germline V gene lookup returns CDR1 SGHVS and CDR2 FNYEAQ. V dropped 5 bases and J dropped 10; count of bases not matched to a gene: 10. The CDR3 runs 13 residues. CDR3: CASSPRQGDAAFF. Written as DNA, the CDR3 is TGTGCCAGCAGCCCCAGACAGGGCGATGCAGCTTTCTTT.

This clone has a handful of counts. V is TRBV14 and J is TRBJ1-1; 9 bases align to TRBD1. The germline V gene has CDR1 SGHDN and CDR2 FVKESK. V lost 8 bases, J lost 4 bases, and 11 bases stayed unmatched. CDR3 size: 15 residues. CDR3 in amino acids: CASQDRGGLRTEAFF. The DNA for the CDR3 is TGTGCCAGCCAGGACAGGGGAGGGCTCCGCACTGAAGCTTTCTTT.

The chain recombines TRBV29-1 with TRBJ1-1; 11 nucleotides align to TRBD1. J was trimmed by 4 bases and V by 7 bases; bases with no gene match: 5. The CDR3 runs 13 residues. Germline V CDR1 and CDR2: SQVTM, ANQGSEA. The CDR3 sequence: CSAGQGAGTEAFF. The CDR3 DNA reads TGCAGCGCAGGACAGGGGGCGGGCACTGAAGCTTTCTTT.

This clone came up a few times. The genes are TRBV19 and TRBJ2-3; TRBD2 agrees at 9 bases. CDR3 size: 14 residues. Germline CDR1 reads LNHDA; CDR2 reads SQIVND (reference sequence). The junction had 5 bases not matched to a gene; V was cut back by 9 bases and J by 1 base. CDR3 in amino acids: CASKKRGGTDTQYF. In DNA form, the CDR3 reads TGTGCCAGCAAAAAGCGGGGGGGCACAGATACGCAGTATTTT.

The chain combines TRBV1 with TRBJ1-2; the D segment call TRBD1 is taken from the table without a DNA check. TRBV1 represents a pseudogene. This CDR3 contains 15 residues. The CDR3 nucleotides are TGCACCAGCAGACGCATCGGACAGACGAGTCATGGCTACACCTTC. It translates to CTSRRIGQTSHGYTF.

The chain has TRBV7-9 and TRBJ1-3; D is ambiguous. The CDR3 is 14 amino acids. In germline, CDR1 is SEHNR, CDR2 FQNEAQ (reference sequence). V was shortened by 5 bases and J by 4 bases, with 12 bases between the two germline ends. The CDR3, as DNA: TGTGCCAGCAGCCGTGGAGGGCCCGGAAACACCATATATTTT. Amino acids: CASSRGGPGNTIYF.

The V and J genes are TRBV18 and TRBJ1-6; D uncertain. Per the germline V gene, CDR1 is KGHSH and CDR2 is LQKENI. V was clipped by 4 bases and J by 4 bases, with 11 bases between them. This CDR3 comprises 15 residues. The CDR3 loop reads CASSLRRDYNSPLHF. For the CDR3, the DNA is TGTGCCAGCTCACTACGACGGGATTATAATTCACCCCTCCACTTT.

The chain employs TRBV19 and TRBJ1-6; the match to TRBD1 covers 7 bases. Germline V gene sequence: CDR1 LNHDA, CDR2 SQIVND (reference sequence). Trimming at V came to 6 bases and at J to 7 bases, leaving 9 bases not matched to a gene. The CDR3 is 15 amino acids. The CDR3, as DNA: TGTGCCAGTAGCAACAAAGGGGGCGCGAATTCACCCCTCCACTTT. Translating it yields CASSNKGGANSPLHF. Combining the CDR3 with reference TRBV19 and TRBJ1-6 gives the whole variable domain DGGITQSPKYLFRKEGQNVTLSCEQNLNHDAMYWYRQDPGQGLRLIYYSQIVNDFQKGDIAEGYSVSREKKESFPLTVTSAQKNPTAFYLCASSNKGGANSPLHFGNGTRLTVT.

V gene TRBV19 combines with J gene TRBJ1-6; possibly TRBD1 for D (5 bases). Germline V gives CDR1 LNHDA, CDR2 SQIVND (reference sequence). This CDR3 has 18 amino acids. The V gene lost 3 bases and the J gene lost 9 bases, with 24 bases spanning the gap. CDR3 protein: CASSIKVFGGAVASPLHF. In DNA form, the CDR3 reads TGTGCCAGTAGTATTAAGGTTTTTGGAGGGGCGGTGGCTTCACCCCTCCACTTT.

The rearrangement links TRBV5-6 to TRBJ2-7; D is possibly TRBD1 (6 bases). The CDR3 has 14 residues. Trimming took off 3 bases at V and 3 bases at J, with 13 bases between the two ends. Per germline, CDR1 SGHDT and CDR2 YYEEEE. CDR3 sequence (DNA): TGTGCCAGCAGCTACCGGGACACTGACTACGAGCAGTACTTC. Translation: CASSYRDTDYEQYF.

Only a few counts were recorded for this clone. V usage is TRBV4-3 and J usage is TRBJ1-2, with TRBD1 as a possible D gene (5 bases). The CDR3 runs 14 residues. From germline, CDR1 is LGHNA and CDR2 YSLEER. Trimming took 4 bases from V and 8 from J, leaving 17 bases between them. The CDR3 protein is CASSPDTPSPGYTF. The DNA of the CDR3 is TGCGCCAGCAGCCCGGACACCCCTAGTCCCGGCTACACCTTC.

This chain uses TRBV11-3 with TRBJ2-7, with 7 nucleotides matching TRBD2. Germline CDR1 reads SGHNT; CDR2 reads YENEEA. Trimming at V came to 5 bases and at J to 2 bases, leaving 6 bases not matched to a gene. The CDR3 runs to 14 residues. This CDR3 is CASSASLAAYEQYF. The CDR3 region has the DNA TGTGCCAGCAGCGCCTCGCTAGCGGCCTACGAGCAGTACTTC.

V gene TRBV9 combines with J gene TRBJ2-3, with TRBD2 matching over 10 bases. CDR3 length: 19 amino acids. Trimming removed 4 bases from V and 0 bases from J; junction bases left unmatched: 14. The germline gives CDR1 SGDLS, CDR2 YYNGEE. CDR3 region: CASSRHRISGGPSTDTQYF. Written as DNA, the CDR3 is TGTGCCAGCAGCCGCCACCGAATTAGCGGGGGGCCAAGCACAGATACGCAGTATTTT.

This chain uses TRBV2 with TRBJ1-2; D is possibly TRBD1 (5 bases). Germline CDR1 is SNHLY and CDR2 is FYNNEI. The CDR3 length is 14 residues. V lost 2 bases, J lost 4 bases, and 11 bases lay in between. CDR3 in amino acids: CASSEMSTAYGYTF. The CDR3 coding sequence is TGTGCCAGCAGTGAAATGTCGACAGCCTATGGCTACACCTTC.

CDR3 sequence (DNA): TGTGCCAGCAGCAAAGCACAGGGGGCGGGGGGCACTGAAGCTTTCTTT. Protein sequence: CASSKAQGAGGTEAFF. This sequence joins TRBV2 and TRBJ1-1; 9 nucleotides match TRBD1. The V segment lost 6 bases and the J segment 4 bases; nucleotides outside the gene matches: 12. The CDR3 consists of 16 residues. Germline CDR1 and CDR2: SNHLY and FYNNEI.

This chain links TRBV13 with TRBJ2-1; 11 bases fit TRBD2. Germline CDR1 and CDR2: PRHDT and FYEKMQ (reference sequence). This CDR3 comprises 17 residues. Losses at the gene ends were 5 bases for V and 5 bases for J; bases not matched to a gene: 11. CDR3 nucleotide sequence: TGTGCCAGCAGCGAGTCGACTAGCGGGGCGGTCGACAATGAGCAGTTCTTC. Encoded protein: CASSESTSGAVDNEQFF.

This sequence joins TRBV3-1 (or the pseudogene TRBV3-2) and TRBJ1-5; no clear D gene. The CDR3 length is 15 residues. Germline loops: CDR1 LGHDT, CDR2 YNNKEL (reference sequence). The V end was cut by 1 base, the J end by 3 bases, with 10 bases between. The CDR3, as DNA: TGTGCCAGCAGCCAAGGCCACATAATCAATCAGCCCCAGCATTTT. Translating it yields CASSQGHIINQPQHF.

The J gene is TRBJ1-4, the V gene TRBV18, with 9 positions matching TRBD1. V lost 6 bases and J lost 7; bases outside the gene matches: 12. CDR1 is KGHSH, CDR2 LQKENI, per germline. This CDR3 is built from 16 residues. In DNA, the CDR3 is TGTGCCAGCTCGCCCACACAGGGGGCACGAGGTGAAAAACTGTTTTTT. This codes for CASSPTQGARGEKLFF.